The rows below give T cell receptor beta chains drawn from one sample of a study of T cell responses to AZD1222 COVID-19 vaccine. This table comes from immunoSEQ multiplex PCR, and its TCRdb copy is limited to in-frame clones, with some not included. Of fewer than 110,000 clones in the sample, about 85% were seen once. The sample here was peripheral blood, taken on day 0 of AZD1222 vaccination. These receptors came from an adult in good health. Each CDR3 is given with its conserved first and last residue. The D gene is left open where the match is weak. Expanded clones get a size class; other rows say once, few or many, or leave the size out.

>TRBV7-5|-|TRBJ2-4|-
CARSLAGSGARGSGNIQYF
TGTGCCAGAAGCTTAGCAGGGAGCGGGGCGCGTGGTTCGGGAAACATTCAGTACTTC
>TRBV7-9|-|TRBJ1-3|-
CASSLGEGSGNTIYF
TGTGCCAGCAGCTTAGGGGAGGGCTCTGGAAACACCATATATTTT
>TRBV20-1|-|TRBJ2-7|-
CSASSGMKGEQYF
TGCAGTGCTAGTAGCGGCATGAAGGGTGAGCAGTACTTC
>TRBV3-1/TRBV3-2|TRBD1|TRBJ1-5|-
CASSQDRWANQPQHF
TGTGCCAGCAGCCAGGACAGGTGGGCAAATCAGCCCCAGCATTTT
>TRBV7-9|-|TRBJ1-2|-
CASSPLVPTGPNYGYTF
TGTGCCAGCAGCCCTTTGGTACCGACAGGACCGAACTATGGCTACACCTTC
>TRBV9|TRBD1|TRBJ1-2|once
CASSVVAGGYGYTF
TGTGCCAGCAGCGTAGTAGCAGGGGGCTATGGCTACACCTTC
>TRBV6-6|-|TRBJ2-2|few
CASSYSNTNTGELFF
TGTGCCAGCAGTTACAGTAACACTAACACCGGGGAGCTGTTTTTT
>TRBV7-2|-|TRBJ2-7|-
CASSLGSSYIYEQYF
TGTGCCAGCAGCTTAGGTAGCAGCTATATCTACGAGCAGTACTTC
>TRBV29-1|TRBD1|TRBJ2-7|-
CSVVGTGTYEQYF
TGCAGCGTTGTGGGGACAGGGACCTACGAGCAGTACTTC
>TRBV9|TRBD1|TRBJ2-7|-
CASSATGGRDEQYF
TGTGCCAGCAGCGCGACAGGGGGCCGGGACGAGCAGTACTTC